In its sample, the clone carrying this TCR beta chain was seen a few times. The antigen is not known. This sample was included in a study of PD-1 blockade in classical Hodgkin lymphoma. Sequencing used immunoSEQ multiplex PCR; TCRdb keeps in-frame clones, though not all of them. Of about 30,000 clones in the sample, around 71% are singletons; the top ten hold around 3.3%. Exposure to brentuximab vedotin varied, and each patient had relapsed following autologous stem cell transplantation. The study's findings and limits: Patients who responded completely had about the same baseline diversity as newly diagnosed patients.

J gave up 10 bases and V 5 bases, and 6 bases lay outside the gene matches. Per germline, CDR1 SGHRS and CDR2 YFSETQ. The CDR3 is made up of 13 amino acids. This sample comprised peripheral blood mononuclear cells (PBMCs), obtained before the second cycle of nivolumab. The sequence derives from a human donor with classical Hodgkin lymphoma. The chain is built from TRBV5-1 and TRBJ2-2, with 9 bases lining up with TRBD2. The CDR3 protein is CASRGGLAEELFF. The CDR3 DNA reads TGCGCCAGCAGGGGGGGACTAGCTGAGGAGCTGTTTTTT.